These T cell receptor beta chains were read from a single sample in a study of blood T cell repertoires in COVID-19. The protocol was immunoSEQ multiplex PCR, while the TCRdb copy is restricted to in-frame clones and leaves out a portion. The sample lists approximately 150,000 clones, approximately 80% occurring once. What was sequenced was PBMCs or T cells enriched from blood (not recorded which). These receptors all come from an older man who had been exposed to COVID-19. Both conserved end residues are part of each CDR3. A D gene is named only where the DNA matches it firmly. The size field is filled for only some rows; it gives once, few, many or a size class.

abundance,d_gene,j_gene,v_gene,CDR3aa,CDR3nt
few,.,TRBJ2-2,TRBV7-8,CASSQGAGGNTGELFF,TGTGCCAGCAGCCAGGGGGCGGGGGGTAACACCGGGGAGCTGTTTTTT
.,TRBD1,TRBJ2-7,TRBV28,CASSSHRGREDEQYF,TGTGCCAGCAGTTCGCACAGGGGGCGCGAGGACGAGCAGTACTTC
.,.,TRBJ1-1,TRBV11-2,CASSLTNTEAFF,TGTGCCAGCAGCCTAACGAATACTGAAGCTTTCTTT
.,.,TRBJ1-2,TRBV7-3,CASSLTADYGYTF,TGTGCCAGCAGCTTAACAGCCGACTATGGCTACACCTTC
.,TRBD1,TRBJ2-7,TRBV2,CASSPGQRAGQQYF,TGTGCCAGCAGTCCGGGACAGAGGGCCGGGCAGCAGTACTTC
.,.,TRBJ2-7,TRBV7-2,CASSLEGISSYEQYF,TGTGCCAGCAGCTTGGAGGGGATTAGCTCCTACGAGCAGTACTTC
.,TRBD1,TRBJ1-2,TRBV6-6,CASSYLGTAPFGGYTF,TGTGCCAGCAGTTACTTAGGGACAGCGCCTTTTGGTGGCTACACCTTC
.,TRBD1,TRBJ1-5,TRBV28,CASSLLGQGHYSNQPQHF,TGTGCCAGCAGTCTCCTCGGACAGGGGCACTATAGCAATCAGCCCCAGCATTTT
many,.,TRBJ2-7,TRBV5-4,CASSLAGSVSYEQYF,TGTGCCAGCAGCTTGGCGGGGTCAGTCTCCTACGAGCAGTACTTC
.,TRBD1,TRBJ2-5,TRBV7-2,CASSRPGQGGETQYF,TGTGCCAGCAGTCGCCCGGGACAGGGAGGAGAGACCCAGTACTTC
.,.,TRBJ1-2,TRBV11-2,CASSARGSNYGYTF,TGTGCCAGCAGCGCCAGGGGTTCTAACTATGGCTACACCTTC
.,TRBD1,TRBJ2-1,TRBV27,CASSPRGRGPYNEQFF,TGTGCCAGCAGCCCCCGTGGCAGGGGGCCCTACAATGAGCAGTTCTTC
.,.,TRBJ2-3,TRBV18,CASSPLGGNGVSNTQYF,TGTGCCAGCTCACCACTGGGCGGGAACGGAGTTTCGAATACGCAGTATTTT
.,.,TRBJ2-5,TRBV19,CAAIERRTRKETQYF,TGTGCCGCCATTGAACGAAGGACAAGGAAAGAGACCCAGTACTTC
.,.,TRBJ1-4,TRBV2,CASSEGTQAGEKLFF,TGTGCCAGCAGTGAAGGGACCCAGGCGGGTGAAAAACTGTTTTTT
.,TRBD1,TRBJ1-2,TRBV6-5,CASSPTGDYGYTF,TGTGCCAGCAGCCCCACAGGGGACTATGGCTACACCTTC
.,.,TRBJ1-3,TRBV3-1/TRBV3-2,CASTPTGRNTIYF,TGTGCCAGCACCCCAACCGGGAGAAACACCATATATTTT
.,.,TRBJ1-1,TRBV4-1,CASSRTSGLNTEAFF,TGCGCCAGCAGCCGGACCTCAGGGCTGAACACTGAAGCTTTCTTT
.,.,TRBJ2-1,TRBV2,CASSGQAYNEQFF,TGTGCCAGCAGTGGCCAGGCCTACAATGAGCAGTTCTTC
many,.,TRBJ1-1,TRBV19,CASQDRLNTEAFF,TGTGCCAGTCAGGACAGACTGAACACTGAAGCTTTCTTT
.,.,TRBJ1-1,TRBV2,CASGPQGLGNNEAFF,TGTGCCAGCGGGCCCCAGGGCCTGGGGAACAATGAAGCTTTCTTT
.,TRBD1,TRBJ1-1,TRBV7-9,CASSTRTGVGTEAFF,TGTGCCAGCAGCACTAGGACAGGGGTTGGCACTGAAGCTTTCTTT
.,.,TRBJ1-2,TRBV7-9,CASSIGHRHTF,TGTGCCAGCAGTATCGGACACCGACACACCTTC
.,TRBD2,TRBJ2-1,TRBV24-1,CATSDPTSGNNNEQFF,TGTGCCACCAGTGATCCGACTAGCGGGAACAACAATGAGCAGTTCTTC
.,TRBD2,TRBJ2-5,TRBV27,CASSSAGGDGTQYF,TGTGCCAGCAGCTCAGCGGGAGGGGATGGGACCCAGTACTTC
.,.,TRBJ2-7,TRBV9,CASSVVAPGQYF,TGTGCCAGCAGCGTAGTGGCACCGGGGCAGTACTTC
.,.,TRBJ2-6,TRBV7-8,CASSPRLGGWAPGANVLTF,TGTGCCAGCAGCCCGCGGTTGGGCGGGTGGGCCCCTGGGGCCAACGTCCTGACTTTC
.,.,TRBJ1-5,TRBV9,CASSVEGIRDQPQHF,TGTGCCAGCAGCGTAGAGGGAATCAGGGATCAGCCCCAGCATTTT
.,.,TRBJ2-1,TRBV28,CASSFGGSDYNEQFF,TGTGCCAGCAGTTTCGGGGGATCGGACTACAATGAGCAGTTCTTC
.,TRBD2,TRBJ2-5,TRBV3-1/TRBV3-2,CASSHGCGRYQETQYF,TGTGCCAGCAGCCACGGGTGCGGGAGGTACCAAGAGACCCAGTACTTC
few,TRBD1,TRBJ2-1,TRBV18,CASSPSPTGVTSEQFF,TGTGCCAGCTCACCTTCCCCGACAGGGGTTACGAGTGAGCAGTTCTTC
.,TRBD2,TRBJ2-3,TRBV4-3,CASSHGSGGPRTDTQYF,TGCGCCAGCAGCCACGGAAGCGGGGGGCCTCGCACAGATACGCAGTATTTT
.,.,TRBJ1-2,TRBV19,CASSIGGVGYTF,TGTGCCAGTAGTATTGGAGGGGTTGGCTACACCTTC
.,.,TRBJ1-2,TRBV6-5,CASSYHGTGMDGYTF,TGTGCCAGCAGTTACCACGGAACAGGGATGGATGGCTACACCTTC